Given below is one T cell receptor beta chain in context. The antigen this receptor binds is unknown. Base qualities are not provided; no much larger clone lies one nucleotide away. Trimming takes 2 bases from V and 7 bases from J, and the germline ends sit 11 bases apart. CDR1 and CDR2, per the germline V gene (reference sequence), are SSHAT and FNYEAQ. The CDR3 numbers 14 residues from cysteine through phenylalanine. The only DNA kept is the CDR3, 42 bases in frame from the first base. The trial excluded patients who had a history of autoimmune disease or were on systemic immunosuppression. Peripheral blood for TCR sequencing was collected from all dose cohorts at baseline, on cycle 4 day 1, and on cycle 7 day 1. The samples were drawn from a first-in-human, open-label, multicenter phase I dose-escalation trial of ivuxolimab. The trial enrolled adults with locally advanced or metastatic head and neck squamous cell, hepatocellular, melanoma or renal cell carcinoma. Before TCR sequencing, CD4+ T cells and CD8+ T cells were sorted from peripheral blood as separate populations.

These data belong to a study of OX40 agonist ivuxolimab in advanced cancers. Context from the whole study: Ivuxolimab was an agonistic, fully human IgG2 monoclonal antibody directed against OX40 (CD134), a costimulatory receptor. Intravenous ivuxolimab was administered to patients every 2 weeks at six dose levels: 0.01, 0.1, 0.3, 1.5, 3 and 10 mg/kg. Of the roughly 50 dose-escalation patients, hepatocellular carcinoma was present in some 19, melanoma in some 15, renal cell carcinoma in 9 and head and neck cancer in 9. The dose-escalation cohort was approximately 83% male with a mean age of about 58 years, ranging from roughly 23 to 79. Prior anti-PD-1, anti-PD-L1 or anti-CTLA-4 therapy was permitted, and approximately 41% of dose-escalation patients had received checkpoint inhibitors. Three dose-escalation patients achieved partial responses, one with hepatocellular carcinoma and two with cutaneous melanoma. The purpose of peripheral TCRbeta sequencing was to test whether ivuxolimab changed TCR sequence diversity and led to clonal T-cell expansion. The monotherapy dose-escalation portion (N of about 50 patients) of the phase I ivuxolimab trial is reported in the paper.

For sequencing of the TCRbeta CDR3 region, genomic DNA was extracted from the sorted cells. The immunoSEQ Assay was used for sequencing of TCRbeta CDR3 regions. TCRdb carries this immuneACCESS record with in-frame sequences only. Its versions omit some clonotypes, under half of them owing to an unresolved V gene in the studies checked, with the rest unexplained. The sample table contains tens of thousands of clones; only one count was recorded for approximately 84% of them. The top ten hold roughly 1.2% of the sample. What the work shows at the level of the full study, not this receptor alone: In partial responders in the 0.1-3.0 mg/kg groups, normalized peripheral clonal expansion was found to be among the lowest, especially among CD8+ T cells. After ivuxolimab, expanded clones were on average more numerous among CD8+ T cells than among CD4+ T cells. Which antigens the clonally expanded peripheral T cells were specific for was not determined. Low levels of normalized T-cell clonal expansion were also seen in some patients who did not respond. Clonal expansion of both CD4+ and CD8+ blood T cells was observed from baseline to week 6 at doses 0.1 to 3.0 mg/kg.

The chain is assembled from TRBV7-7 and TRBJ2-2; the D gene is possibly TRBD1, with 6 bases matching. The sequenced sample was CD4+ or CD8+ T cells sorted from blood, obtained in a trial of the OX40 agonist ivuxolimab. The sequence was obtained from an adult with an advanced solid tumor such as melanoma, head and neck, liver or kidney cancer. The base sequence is TGTGCCAGCAGCTTATCAGGGGCAAGCGGGGAGCTGTTTTTT. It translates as CASSLSGASGELFF.